The 21 T cell receptor beta chains below come from one sample, sequenced in a study of shared clonotypes between healthy human individuals. The protocol was immunoSEQ multiplex PCR, while the TCRdb copy is restricted to in-frame clones and leaves out a portion. Counted here are approximately 470,000 clones, 81% occurring once; the ten biggest clones make up about 13%. Sequenced input: PBMCs. Receptors originate from a woman in her thirties or forties in good health. Some clones in this sample may be carry-over from other donors' samples.

Turning to this clone: A far larger clone is one base from this, pointing to a likely read error. The J gene is TRBJ2-1, the V gene TRBV29-1, with D possibly TRBD1 on 6 matching bases. Germline V CDR1 and CDR2: SQVTM, ANQGSEA. The CDR3 runs to 12 residues. V was cut by 4 bases and J by 6 bases, with 10 bases left in between. CDR3 amino acids: CSVGGLRNEQFF. The CDR3 DNA reads as TGCAGCGTTGGGGGGCTTCGCAATGAGCAGTTCTTC.

On this clone itself: This is likely an artifact of a read error, given a far larger clone one base away. The chain joins TRBV6-6 to TRBJ2-7; no clear D gene. Trimming cost V 6 bases and J 5 bases, with 17 bases left between them. The CDR3 is made up of 14 amino acids. CDR1 and CDR2 from the germline V gene are MNHNY and SVGAGI (reference sequence). CDR3 residues: CASRELRLLDEQYF. Here the CDR3 DNA reads TGTGCCAGCAGGGAGCTACGTCTGTTGGACGAGCAGTACTTC.

This clone was counted at least ten times. The same CDR3 is also encoded by other DNA sequences in this sample. The chain couples TRBV11-3 to TRBJ2-2, with 7 bases identical to TRBD1. The V gene's germline CDR1 is SGHNT and CDR2 YENEEA. V shed 0 bases and J 5 bases; nucleotides not matched to a gene: 6. CDR3 size: 16 residues. The CDR3, as DNA: TGTGCCAGCAGCTTAGACGCAGGGGGTGTAACCGGGGAGCTGTTTTTT. This gives the protein CASSLDAGGVTGELFF.

This chain links TRBV4-1 with TRBJ2-3, with a possible D match to TRBD1 (6 bases). Germline values: CDR1 MGHRA, CDR2 YSYEKL. The CDR3 is made up of 15 amino acids. V gave up 6 bases and J gave up 0 bases, with 13 bases separating them. The CDR3 DNA is TGCGCCAGCAGAAGGGTGGGGGCGAGCACAGATACGCAGTATTTT. Encoded protein: CASRRVGASTDTQYF.

V gene TRBV30 combines with J gene TRBJ1-6; D is undetermined. V was pared by 1 base and J by 14 bases, with 15 bases between. CDR1 and CDR2 (germline): GTSNPN, SVGIG (reference sequence). The CDR3 is 13 amino acids. The CDR3 region has the DNA TGTGCCTGGAGTGGGACCTCCAATTGGGCCCTCCACTTT. Translating it yields CAWSGTSNWALHF. Full variable domain (remainder filled in from reference TRBV30 and TRBJ1-6): SQTIHQWPATLVQPVGSPLSLECTVEGTSNPNLYWYRQAAGRGLQLLFYSVGIGQISSEVPQNLSASRPQDRQFILSSKKLLLSDSGFYLCAWSGTSNWALHFGNGTRLTVT.

This clone came up once. This likely traces to a read error, being one base from a far larger clone. Other DNA sequences in the sample encode the same CDR3. The chain uses TRBV18 and TRBJ1-5; D ambiguous. This CDR3 region has 13 residues. Trimming removed 5 bases from V and 4 bases from J, with 9 bases in between. Germline CDR1 and CDR2: KGHSH and LQKENI. The CDR3 DNA reads TGTGCCAGCTCATCACGAGATAATCAGCCCCAGCATTTT. Translated, it gives CASSSRDNQPQHF.

The chain recombines TRBV15 with TRBJ1-4; a possible D gene is TRBD1 (5 bases). V was shortened by 0 bases and J by 10 bases, with 9 bases between the two germline ends. CDR1 LNHNV and CDR2 YYDKDF come from the germline V gene (reference sequence). This CDR3 region has 13 residues. The CDR3 DNA follows: TGTGCCACCAGCAGAGATGAAAGGGGAAAACTGTTTTTT. Its protein is CATSRDERGKLFF.

Of note for this clone: A far bigger clonotype differs at one base, so this is likely a read error. This chain joins TRBV28 and TRBJ1-2, with D uncertain. The CDR3 length is 15 residues. Germline assignment: CDR1 MDHEN and CDR2 SYDVKM. For the CDR3, the DNA is TGTGCCAGCAGTTTATCAGGAATTGGTCGCTATGTCTACACCTTC. Translation: CASSLSGIGRYVYTF.

The chain couples TRBV6-1 to TRBJ1-2; TRBD1 matches at 9 bases. The V segment lost 6 bases and the J segment 4 bases; nucleotides outside the gene matches: 9. Germline V gene data show CDR1 as MNHNS and CDR2 as SASEGT. The CDR3 length is 15 residues. CDR3 nucleotide sequence: TGTGCCAGCAGGGCCGTACAGGGGGCCCTCTATGGCTACACCTTC. It is translated as CASRAVQGALYGYTF.

The chain recombines TRBV5-4 with TRBJ2-5; possible D gene TRBD2, 5 bases. Germline-derived CDR1 and CDR2 are SGHNT and YYREEE (reference sequence). This CDR3 spans 14 amino acids. The germline V and J ends were trimmed by 1 base and 6 bases, with 13 bases remaining between them. The CDR3 loop reads CASSLSSGKKTQYF. In DNA, the CDR3 is TGTGCCAGCAGCTTGTCATCGGGGAAAAAGACCCAGTACTTC.

The V and J genes are TRBV7-3 and TRBJ2-2, with D possibly TRBD2 on 6 matching bases. The length of the CDR3 is 15 residues. Germline V gives CDR1 SGHTA, CDR2 FQGTGA. Trimming shortened V by 5 bases and J by 1 base, and 11 bases separated the two germline ends. The CDR3 DNA is TGTGCCAGCAGCCCCGTGCGGGAGAACACCGGGGAGCTGTTTTTT. Translation gives CASSPVRENTGELFF.

In DNA, the CDR3 is TGTGCCAGCAGTTATGAGCAGGGAAGGGGCTACACCTTC. It is translated as CASSYEQGRGYTF. This sequence joins TRBV6-6 and TRBJ1-2, with a tentative D call TRBD1 (5 bases). Trimming stripped 3 bases from V and 8 bases from J, with 13 bases between. Germline CDR1 reads MNHNY; CDR2 reads SVGAGI (reference sequence). The CDR3 is made up of 13 amino acids.

V gene TRBV5-1 combines with J gene TRBJ1-1; 8 nucleotides line up with TRBD1. The V and J ends lost 7 bases and 4 bases, in that order; junction bases with no gene match: 9. Germline V gives CDR1 SGHRS, CDR2 YFSETQ. The CDR3 loop spans 14 amino acids. For the CDR3, the DNA is TGCGCCAGCTCTACGGACAGGGTTTTCACTGAAGCTTTCTTT. Protein product: CASSTDRVFTEAFF. Using reference TRBV5-1 and TRBJ1-1 for the parts outside the CDR3, the full variable domain is KAGVTQTPRYLIKTRGQQVTLSCSPISGHRSVSWYQQTPGQGLQFLFEYFSETQRNKGNFPGRFSGRQFSNSRSEMNVSTLELGDSALYLCASSTDRVFTEAFFGQGTRLTVV.

J is TRBJ1-2 and V is TRBV5-1; tentatively, D is TRBD1 (5 bases). Germline lookup yields CDR1 SGHRS and CDR2 YFSETQ. The V end lost 0 bases, the J end lost 5 bases, and 14 bases lay between the germline ends. This CDR3 spans 15 amino acids. This CDR3 reads CASSLAGQGGYGYTF. In DNA, the CDR3 is TGCGCCAGCAGCTTGGCGGGGCAGGGTGGATATGGCTACACCTTC.

This sequence joins TRBV7-2 and TRBJ2-3; TRBD1 agrees at 9 bases. J gave up 4 bases and V 5 bases, and 7 bases lay outside the gene matches. CDR1 is SGHTA, CDR2 FQGNSA, per germline. The CDR3 spans 15 residues. The chain's CDR3 is CASSPTGGRADTQYF. The CDR3, as DNA: TGTGCCAGCAGCCCAACAGGGGGCCGAGCAGATACGCAGTATTTT.

This clone has a single count. The chain joins TRBV7-2 to TRBJ2-7; 14 bases are shared with TRBD2. Germline CDR1 reads SGHTA; CDR2 reads FQGNSA. J lost 6 bases, V lost 4 bases, and 5 bases had no gene match. This CDR3 is built from 15 residues. CDR3 in amino acids: CASSWTSGRFGEQYF. DNA for the CDR3: TGTGCCAGCAGCTGGACTAGCGGGAGGTTCGGCGAGCAGTACTTC. Supplemented by reference TRBV7-2 and TRBJ2-7, the full variable domain reads GAGVSQSPSNKVTEKGKDVELRCDPISGHTALYWYRQSLGQGLEFLIYFQGNSAPDKSGLPSDRFSAERTGGSVSTLTIQRTQQEDSAVYLCASSWTSGRFGEQYFGPGTRLTVT.

The J gene is TRBJ2-3, the V gene TRBV15; weak D call: TRBD2 (6 bases). CDR3 length: 16 amino acids. Germline values: CDR1 LNHNV, CDR2 YYDKDF (reference sequence). The ends were cut back, 4 bases at V and 2 bases at J, with 16 bases in the middle. CDR3 loop: CATSTPLATFTDTQYF. The CDR3 DNA follows: TGTGCCACCAGCACCCCTCTAGCGACCTTCACAGATACGCAGTATTTT.

The chain carries TRBV5-4 and TRBJ1-4; D perhaps matches TRBD1 (5 bases). The CDR3 covers 13 residues. V gave up 2 bases and J gave up 11 bases, with 13 bases separating them. The germline V gene has CDR1 SGHNT and CDR2 YYREEE (reference sequence). This chain's CDR3 is CASSLRGDSKLFF. The CDR3 bases are TGTGCCAGCAGCTTAAGGGGAGATTCGAAACTGTTTTTT.

The DNA of the CDR3 is TGTGCCAGCAGCTTAAATCCAGGGAACACTGAAGCTTTCTTT. It translates to CASSLNPGNTEAFF. The rearrangement joins TRBV7-3 to TRBJ1-1; D remains unclear. CDR3 size: 14 residues. V was pared by 1 base and J by 1 base, with 7 bases between. The germline V gene encodes CDR1 SGHTA and CDR2 FQGTGA.

This chain uses TRBV28 with TRBJ1-2, with 7 bases matching TRBD1. V dropped 5 bases and J dropped 0; count of bases not matched to a gene: 9. The germline V gene encodes CDR1 MDHEN and CDR2 SYDVKM. The CDR3 runs 16 residues. The CDR3 here is CASSPLGQLTNYGYTF. CDR3 nucleotides: TGTGCCAGCAGTCCCTTGGGACAGCTTACTAACTATGGCTACACCTTC.

This chain connects TRBV5-1 to TRBJ2-1; 8 bases fit TRBD2. Germline V lookup: CDR1 SGHRS, CDR2 YFSETQ. The CDR3 has 16 residues. Trimming removed 4 bases from V and 5 bases from J; junction bases left unmatched: 11. CDR3 in amino acids: CASSARSGSRNNEQFF. The DNA for the CDR3 is TGCGCCAGCAGCGCGCGGAGCGGGAGTCGGAACAATGAGCAGTTCTTC.